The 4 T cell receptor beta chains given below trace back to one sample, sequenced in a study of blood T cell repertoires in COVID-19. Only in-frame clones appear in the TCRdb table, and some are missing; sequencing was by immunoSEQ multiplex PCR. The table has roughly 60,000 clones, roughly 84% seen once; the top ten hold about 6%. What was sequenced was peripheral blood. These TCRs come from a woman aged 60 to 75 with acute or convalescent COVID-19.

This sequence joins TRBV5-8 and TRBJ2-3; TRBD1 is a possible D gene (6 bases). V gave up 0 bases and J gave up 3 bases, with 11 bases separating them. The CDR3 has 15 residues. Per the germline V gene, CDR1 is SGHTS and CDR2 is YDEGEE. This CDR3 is CASSLGGHATDTQYF. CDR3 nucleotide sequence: TGTGCCAGCAGCTTGGGGGGACATGCAACAGATACGCAGTATTTT. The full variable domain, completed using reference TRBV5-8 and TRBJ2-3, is EAGVTQSPTHLIKTRGQQATLRCSPISGHTSVYWYQQALGLGLQFLLWYDEGEERNRGNFPPRFSGRQFPNYSSELNVNALELEDSALYLCASSLGGHATDTQYFGPGTRLTVL.

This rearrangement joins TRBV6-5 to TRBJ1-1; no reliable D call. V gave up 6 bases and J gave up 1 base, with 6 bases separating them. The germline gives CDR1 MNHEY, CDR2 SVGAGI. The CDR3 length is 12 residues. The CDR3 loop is CASSRRNTEAFF. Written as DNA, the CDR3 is TGTGCCAGCAGCCGTAGGAACACTGAAGCTTTCTTT.

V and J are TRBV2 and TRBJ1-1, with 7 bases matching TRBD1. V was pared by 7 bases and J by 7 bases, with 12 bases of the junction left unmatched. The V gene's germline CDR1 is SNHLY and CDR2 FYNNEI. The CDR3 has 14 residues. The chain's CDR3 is CASILTGRGSEAFF. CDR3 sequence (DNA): TGTGCCAGCATATTGACAGGGCGAGGGAGTGAAGCTTTCTTT.

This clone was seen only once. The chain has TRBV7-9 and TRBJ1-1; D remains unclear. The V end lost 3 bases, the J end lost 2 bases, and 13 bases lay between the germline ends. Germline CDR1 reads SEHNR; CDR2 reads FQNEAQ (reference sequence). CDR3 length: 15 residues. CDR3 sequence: CASSFLAGLNTEAFF. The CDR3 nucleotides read TGTGCCAGCAGCTTTTTGGCGGGCCTTAACACTGAAGCTTTCTTT.